A single sample gave rise to the 25 T cell receptor beta chains below, sequenced in a study of blood T cells in healthy people across ages (dated by TCRdb to between 2014 and 2017). The protocol used for the library was 5' RACE. This sample was sequenced with an Illumina HiSeq 2500. A second PCR of roughly 6 to 11 cycles was performed with a sample-barcoded 5' primer and a J-beta primer mix. In TCRdb, the public reads were trimmed at Q25 with fastp and aligned with MiXCR, with productive beta chains retained. Rows matching on CDR3 protein sequence are summarized as one entry with the most common DNA and genes. Here the sample has about 570,000 distinct CDR3 sequences; 27% occur a single time. Clones ranked in the top ten supply approximately 4% of the sample. The sample was also linked to a second study, of T cells of mothers and their children.

The sequenced sample was blood. All receptors come from a boy under 10 years old in good health.

The chain employs TRBV6-6 and TRBJ1-5; 7 bases line up with TRBD1. This CDR3 region has 17 residues. Germline assignment: CDR1 MNHNY and CDR2 SVGAGI (reference sequence). The V and J ends lost 5 bases and 0 bases, in that order; junction bases with no gene match: 10. The CDR3 spells CASSPGTVFYSNQPQHF. The CDR3 nucleotides are TGTGCCAGCAGTCCCGGGACAGTTTTTTATAGCAATCAGCCCCAGCATTTT.

The rearrangement links TRBV2 to TRBJ2-7, with TRBD2 matching 9 bases. Germline CDR1 SNHLY, CDR2 FYNNEI. V was clipped by 6 bases and J by 3 bases; unmatched bases: 9. This CDR3 is 15 amino acids long. This CDR3 reads CASSEIAGAFYEQYF. CDR3 sequence (DNA): TGTGCCAGCAGCGAAATAGCGGGAGCGTTCTACGAGCAGTACTTC.

V is TRBV6-2 or TRBV6-3 and J is TRBJ1-5, with 9 bases that match TRBD1. This CDR3 comprises 16 residues. Germline V gives CDR1 MNHEY, CDR2 SVGEGT. After removal of 0 bases from V and 5 bases from J, the junction contained 5 bases not matched to a gene. This chain's CDR3 is CASSYSRQGGDQPQHF. CDR3 sequence (DNA): TGTGCCAGCAGTTACTCGAGACAGGGGGGCGATCAGCCCCAGCATTTT.

This clonotype was seen a single time. The rearrangement joins TRBV9 to TRBJ1-6; D is ambiguous. Per germline, CDR1 SGDLS and CDR2 YYNGEE. V shed 3 bases and J shed 14 bases, with 9 bases lying between them. The CDR3 sequence is 11 residues long. The CDR3 here is CASSAGRSLHF. The CDR3 DNA sequence: TGTGCCAGCAGCGCCGGACGGTCCCTCCACTTT.

V and J are TRBV7-2 and TRBJ2-5, with 8 bases aligning to TRBD2. This CDR3 is built from 12 residues. Germline V gene sequence: CDR1 SGHTA, CDR2 FQGNSA. V trimming: 6 bases; J trimming: 5 bases; junction bases outside the gene matches: 2. The CDR3: CASRQRGETQYF. The CDR3 nucleotides read TGTGCCAGCAGACAGCGGGGGGAGACCCAGTACTTC.

V gene TRBV20-1 combines with J gene TRBJ2-7, with TRBD2 as a possible D gene (6 bases). V was shortened by 5 bases and J by 4 bases, with 21 bases between the two germline ends. The CDR3 runs to 15 residues. Germline loops: CDR1 DFQATT, CDR2 SNEGSKA (reference sequence). This CDR3 reads CSASPPYGRGYEQYF. In DNA form, the CDR3 reads TGCAGTGCTTCGCCCCCCTACGGGAGAGGGTACGAGCAGTACTTC.

CDR3 DNA: TGTGCCAGCAGTTTATCCCCCCAGGGGTGGGCTTTCTTT. It is translated as CASSLSPQGWAFF. This chain uses TRBV12-3 or TRBV12-4 with TRBJ1-1, with D maybe TRBD1 (6 bases). V was clipped by 2 bases and J by 11 bases, with 15 bases between them. The CDR3 totals 13 residues.

This chain connects TRBV25-1 to TRBJ2-1; weak D call: TRBD1 (6 bases). With 3 bases removed from V and 3 bases from J, the gap between germline ends came to 6 bases. CDR1 and CDR2 from the germline V gene are MGHDK and SYGVNS. The CDR3 spans 13 residues. For the CDR3, the DNA is TGTGCCAGCAGTGACAGGGGCTACAATGAGCAGTTCTTC. It codes for CASSDRGYNEQFF.

This clonotype was seen more than once but under ten times. The chain recombines TRBV7-9 with TRBJ2-5; D is unclear. The J call may be incorrect, as the DNA end agrees better with TRBJ2-7. The length of the CDR3 is 12 residues. The V gene's germline CDR1 is SEHNR and CDR2 FQNEAQ (reference sequence). This CDR3 is CASSPLRYEQYF. CDR3 nucleotides: TGTGCCAGCAGCCCCCTGAGGTACGAGCAGTACTTC.

This clonotype turned up a few times. This chain links TRBV12-3 or TRBV12-4 with TRBJ2-1; 9 bases are a match to TRBD2. V gave up 5 bases and J gave up 8 bases; unmatched junction bases: 7. The CDR3 sequence is 14 residues long. CDR3 residues: CASSSGTSPYEQFF. CDR3 nucleotides: TGTGCCAGCAGTAGCGGGACTAGCCCCTATGAGCAGTTCTTC.

J is TRBJ1-3 and V is TRBV12-3 or TRBV12-4; D gene ambiguous. The CDR3 covers 16 residues. V was trimmed by 1 base and J by 0 bases, leaving 10 bases between them. The CDR3 coding sequence is TGTGCCAGCAGTTTAGACAGTTTAAGCTCTGGAAACACCATATATTTT. Protein: CASSLDSLSSGNTIYF.

A few counts support this clonotype. The chain uses TRBV20-1 and TRBJ2-1; TRBD2 matches at 8 bases. Trimming cost V 1 base and J 3 bases; bases outside gene matches: 2. Per germline, CDR1 DFQATT and CDR2 SNEGSKA (reference sequence). This CDR3 has 14 residues. The CDR3 is CSARALAGYNEQFF. CDR3 bases: TGCAGTGCTAGAGCGCTAGCGGGCTACAATGAGCAGTTCTTC.

This clonotype turned up a few times. This sequence joins TRBV15 and TRBJ2-7, with 10 bases fitting TRBD1. V was pared by 1 base and J by 6 bases, with 12 bases of the junction left unmatched. Germline loops: CDR1 LNHNV, CDR2 YYDKDF (reference sequence). The CDR3 is 17 residues long. The CDR3: CATSRAPRGQGICEQYF. In DNA, the CDR3 is TGTGCCACCAGCAGAGCTCCCAGGGGACAGGGGATATGCGAGCAGTACTTC.

The rearrangement links TRBV5-1 to TRBJ2-7, with 15 bases matching TRBD2. Germline V gene sequence: CDR1 SGHRS, CDR2 YFSETQ. The CDR3 sequence is 15 residues long. The V segment lost 4 bases and the J segment 6 bases; nucleotides outside the gene matches: 5. CDR3 in DNA: TGCGCCAGCAGCGGACTAGCGGGAGGGACTACCGAGCAGTACTTC. Translation gives CASSGLAGGTTEQYF.

The chain is built from TRBV28 and TRBJ2-1; D is ambiguous. Germline V lookup: CDR1 MDHEN, CDR2 SYDVKM. The CDR3 has 10 residues. The V and J ends lost 4 bases and 10 bases respectively, with 5 bases between them. Here the CDR3 reads CASSYQEQFF. The CDR3 nucleotides read TGTGCCAGCAGTTATCAGGAGCAGTTCTTC.

The V and J genes are TRBV6-2 or TRBV6-3 and TRBJ2-5, with D possibly TRBD2 on 5 matching bases. Germline values: CDR1 MNHEY, CDR2 SVGEGT. CDR3 size: 14 residues. V lost 2 bases to trimming and J lost 4 bases, with 11 bases between them. The CDR3 sequence is CASSYLLAGETQYF. The CDR3 nucleotides are TGTGCCAGCAGTTACCTACTGGCGGGAGAGACCCAGTACTTC.

This clonotype was seen many times. This chain links TRBV4-3 with TRBJ2-5; TRBD2 agrees at 9 bases. After removal of 5 bases from V and 4 bases from J, the junction contained 14 bases not matched to a gene. Germline lookup yields CDR1 LGHNA and CDR2 YSLEER. The CDR3 is 17 amino acids. The DNA of the CDR3 is TGCGCCAGCAGCGAAGGGGAGGATCTAGCGGGACGAGAGACCCAGTACTTC. Encoded protein: CASSEGEDLAGRETQYF.

This chain connects TRBV4-1 to TRBJ2-1; TRBD2 matches 10 bases. The J call may be wrong; the DNA end is better matched by TRBJ2-7. Germline V CDR1 and CDR2: MGHRA, YSYEKL. CDR3 length equals 16 residues. The DNA for the CDR3 is TGCGCCAGCAGCCAAGTGTGGACTAGCGGACTTTACGAGCAGTACTTC. Translating gives CASSQVWTSGLYEQYF.

The V gene is TRBV5-1, the J gene TRBJ2-1, with D possibly being TRBD1 or TRBD2 (6 bases each). CDR1 is SGHRS, CDR2 YFSETQ, per germline. Trimming removed 2 bases at V and 0 bases at J, with 12 bases between. CDR3 size: 16 residues. CDR3 nucleotide sequence: TGCGCCAGCAGCTTTAGGGGGGAGAGCTCCTACAATGAGCAGTTCTTC. It is translated as CASSFRGESSYNEQFF.

This clonotype was seen a handful of times. The V gene is TRBV29-1, the J gene TRBJ2-2, with 7 bases fitting TRBD1. The CDR3 extends over 12 amino acids. With V trimmed by 5 bases and J by 3 bases, 0 bases remained unmatched. The germline CDR1 and CDR2 sequences are SQVTM and ANQGSEA. The CDR3 nucleotides are TGCAGCGTTCAGGGGGACACCGGGGAGCTGTTTTTT. This encodes CSVQGDTGELFF.

This clonotype has more than one count but fewer than ten. CDR3 nucleotides: TGTGCCACCAGCAGGGGAGCAGGGGGCAGGGGAAACACTGAAGCTTTCTTT. Amino acid sequence: CATSRGAGGRGNTEAFF. The chain links TRBV15 to TRBJ1-1, with 8 nucleotides matching TRBD1. After removal of 3 bases from V and 2 bases from J, the junction contained 11 bases not matched to a gene. The CDR3 totals 17 residues. Germline V gene sequence: CDR1 LNHNV, CDR2 YYDKDF (reference sequence).

This chain links TRBV7-9 with TRBJ2-7; possible D gene TRBD1, 7 bases. The V gene lost 1 base and the J gene lost 5 bases, with 15 bases spanning the gap. Germline CDR1 is SEHNR and CDR2 is FQNEAQ (reference sequence). The CDR3 covers 15 residues. In DNA, the CDR3 is TGTGCCAGCAGCTTAGTCCGGGCAGGGGGGAACGAGCAGTACTTC. As protein: CASSLVRAGGNEQYF.

This clonotype turned up a few times. The chain combines TRBV29-1 with TRBJ1-2, with D possibly matching TRBD1 (5 bases). The CDR3 is 12 amino acids. The V and J ends lost 6 bases and 4 bases respectively, with 12 bases between them. CDR1 and CDR2 (germline): SQVTM, ANQGSEA. CDR3 protein: CSVGPEAYGYTF. Written as DNA, the CDR3 is TGCAGCGTGGGGCCGGAAGCCTATGGCTACACCTTC.

This chain joins TRBV25-1 and TRBJ2-7, with 11 positions matching TRBD2. CDR3 length: 15 residues. V gave up 4 bases and J gave up 5 bases; unmatched junction bases: 7. Looked up from germline, CDR1 is MGHDK and CDR2 is SYGVNS. CDR3 in DNA: TGTGCCAGCAGTGCCTCCTCGGGACTAGCGGACGAGCAGTACTTC. It specifies CASSASSGLADEQYF.

This chain joins TRBV6-5 and TRBJ2-1, with 8 bases fitting TRBD1. Germline CDR1 reads MNHEY; CDR2 reads SVGAGI. The CDR3 has 15 amino acids. V was clipped by 6 bases and J by 8 bases; unmatched bases: 12. The CDR3: CASSPGQGLNYEQFF. DNA of the CDR3: TGTGCCAGCAGCCCCGGACAGGGATTAAACTATGAGCAGTTCTTC.